This T cell receptor beta chain appears in the sequencing data of a study of cytomegalovirus exposure and HLA in healthy donors. A multiplex PCR was run with 60 Vbeta primers and 13 Jbeta primers. The method was immunoSEQ multiplex PCR; TCRdb's version includes in-frame clones alone and lacks a portion of them. The sample carries about 80,000 clones, around 85% recorded once. Study observations and caveats: Per a later analysis, 16,951 TCR beta sequences showed association with HLA alleles at 0.05 false discovery rate. Rarity held for most TCR sequences, but there were some public TCRs that occurred in many donors. A later analysis, which compared TCR beta chains of equal frequency, found the HLA-associated ones more clonally expanded. Later, TCR association rates were found to vary by HLA locus, highest for DRB1 and lowest for HLA-C.

The CDR3 length is 17 residues. V shed 5 bases, J shed 2 bases, and the junction held 12 bases outside the gene matches. Germline-derived CDR1 and CDR2 are SEHNR and FQNEAQ (reference sequence). A note on this clone: Its matching antigen is unknown.

The chain links TRBV7-9 to TRBJ2-3; 8 bases line up with TRBD2. The TCR sequence derives from a human donor in good health. Sequenced sample: PBMCs. This CDR3 is CASSPELADPDTDTQYF. The CDR3 bases are TGTGCCAGCAGCCCGGAACTAGCGGACCCCGACACAGATACGCAGTATTTT.